This T cell receptor (beta chain) was sequenced in a study of blood T cell repertoires in COVID-19. In the study overall: PBMCs, B-cell-depleted T cells, or T cells provided the cDNA or gDNA that made up the material.

The CDR3 totals 14 residues. Germline lookup yields CDR1 SGHTA and CDR2 FQGNSA. The J segment lost 6 bases and the V segment lost 4 bases, leaving 4 bases of the junction unmatched. Participant ages covered about 18 to 89 years across 25 or so US areas. In assigning cohorts, the study relied on participant-reported clinical history. The assay was immunoSEQ multiplex PCR, and TCRdb's table has in-frame clones only and misses some. The sample has about 330,000 clones; 92% are singletons. The chain joins TRBV7-2 to TRBJ1-2; 11 nucleotides match TRBD1. Specimen: PBMCs or T cells enriched from blood (not recorded which). This clonotype was sampled from a woman under 40 who had recovered from COVID-19. CDR3 bases: TGTGCCAGCAGCTCGGACAGGGGGCTAAATGGCTACACCTTC. Protein: CASSSDRGLNGYTF. The complete variable domain, with remaining parts taken from reference TRBV7-2 and TRBJ1-2, reads GAGVSQSPSNKVTEKGKDVELRCDPISGHTALYWYRQSLGQGLEFLIYFQGNSAPDKSGLPSDRFSAERTGGSVSTLTIQRTQQEDSAVYLCASSSDRGLNGYTFGSGTRLTVV.